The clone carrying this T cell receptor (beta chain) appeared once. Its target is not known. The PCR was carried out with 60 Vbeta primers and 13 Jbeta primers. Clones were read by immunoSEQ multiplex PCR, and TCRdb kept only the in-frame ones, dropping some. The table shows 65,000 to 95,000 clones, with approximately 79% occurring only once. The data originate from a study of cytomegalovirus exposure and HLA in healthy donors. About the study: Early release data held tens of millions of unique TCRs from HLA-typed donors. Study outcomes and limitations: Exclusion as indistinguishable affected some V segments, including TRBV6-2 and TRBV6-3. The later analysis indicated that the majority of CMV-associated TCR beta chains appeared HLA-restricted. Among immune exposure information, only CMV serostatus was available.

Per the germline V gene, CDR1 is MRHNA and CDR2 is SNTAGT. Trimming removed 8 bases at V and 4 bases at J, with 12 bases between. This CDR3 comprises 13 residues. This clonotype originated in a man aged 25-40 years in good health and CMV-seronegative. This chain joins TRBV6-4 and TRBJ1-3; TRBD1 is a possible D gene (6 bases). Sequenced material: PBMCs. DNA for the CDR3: TGTGCCAGCCGAACCGGGACAGGAAACACCATATATTTT. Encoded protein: CASRTGTGNTIYF.